This TCR beta chain comes out of a study of post-analysis software for immune sequencing data. For the study at large: Included among the disease courses, which were recorded for the cohort, were relapsing-remitting, secondary progressive and progressive-relapsing multiple sclerosis.

Libraries were made from TCR beta cDNA, and they carried unique molecular identifiers. TCRdb passed the PCR reads through MiXCR, listing each CDR3 protein once. This sample has about 770,000 distinct CDR3 sequences, with approximately 44% found just once. From germline, CDR1 is SGHNT and CDR2 YENEEA. This CDR3 has 15 residues. The V end was cut by 5 bases, the J end by 1 base, with 12 bases between. Points from the study as a whole: F measure clustering grouped samples strongly by preparation batch. Normalized Chao1 diversity in multiple sclerosis patients fell significantly below that of controls. Five or six TRBV segments were more frequent in patients than controls; TRBV5-6, TRBV5-1 and TRBV20-1 belonged to this group.

For this clonotype: No antigen is known for it.

This receptor was identified in a girl aged 5 to 17 with multiple sclerosis. The chain has TRBV11-3 and TRBJ2-4, with D tentatively TRBD2 (6 bases). The specimen sequenced was blood. The CDR3 DNA reads as TGTGCCAGCAGCCCCGGCGGGATGGCCAAAAACATTCAGTACTTC. Amino acid sequence: CASSPGGMAKNIQYF.